Below are 27 T cell receptor beta chains sequenced from a single sample in a study of lymphopenia after photon versus proton radiotherapy. Some clones are missing from TCRdb's copy, which holds only in-frame ones; the method was immunoSEQ multiplex PCR. The data contain about 16,000 clones, 70% to 90% of them seen just once; the ten biggest clones take up around 10%. The sequenced sample was peripheral blood, obtained from a patient treated with proton-based radiotherapy. The receptors derive from a man between 65 and 85 years old with pancreatic cancer.

V and J are TRBV10-3 and TRBJ2-7; D unclear. V lost 3 bases, J lost 6 bases, and 12 bases lay in between. The CDR3 is 13 amino acids. In germline, CDR1 is ENHRY, CDR2 SYGVKD. CDR3 loop: CAISDFRMGEQYF. CDR3 nucleotide sequence: TGTGCCATCAGTGATTTTCGGATGGGCGAGCAGTACTTC.

This CDR3 reads CASSHDSYQETQYF. CDR3 nucleotide sequence: TGTGCCAGCAGCCACGACAGCTACCAAGAGACCCAGTACTTC. J is TRBJ2-5 and V is TRBV5-4; D is possibly TRBD1 (5 bases). This CDR3 is built from 14 residues. Trimming shortened V by 4 bases and J by 0 bases, and 10 bases separated the two germline ends. Germline values: CDR1 SGHNT, CDR2 YYREEE (reference sequence).

The CDR3 is CASSYKAGRVAGPSYEQYF. The CDR3 region has the DNA TGTGCCAGCAGCTACAAGGCGGGAAGAGTAGCGGGCCCCTCCTACGAGCAGTACTTC. The chain uses TRBV11-3 and TRBJ2-7; 7 bases are shared with TRBD2. Trimming removed 4 bases from V and 0 bases from J; junction bases left unmatched: 18. The germline CDR1 and CDR2 sequences are SGHNT and YENEEA. The CDR3 totals 19 residues.

The chain joins TRBV4-1 to TRBJ1-2; D is unclear. The germline CDR1 and CDR2 sequences are MGHRA and YSYEKL. Deletions cut 0 bases from V and 5 bases from J, with 13 bases between. The CDR3 runs to 15 residues. CDR3 amino acids: CASSQDSLRGYGYTF. For the CDR3, the DNA is TGCGCCAGCAGCCAAGATTCCCTTCGCGGGTATGGCTACACCTTC.

This clone was found a few times. The chain combines TRBV30 with TRBJ1-1, with no clear D. V was trimmed by 3 bases and J by 1 base, leaving 12 bases between them. The CDR3 extends over 14 amino acids. Germline CDR1 is GTSNPN and CDR2 is SVGIG (reference sequence). The CDR3 protein is CAWRGDGRNTEAFF. DNA of the CDR3: TGTGCCTGGAGAGGCGACGGCCGGAACACTGAAGCTTTCTTT.

The J gene is TRBJ1-2, the V gene TRBV13, with 7 bases aligning to TRBD1. Germline V gene lookup returns CDR1 PRHDT and CDR2 FYEKMQ (reference sequence). This CDR3 is 22 amino acids long. The junction had 27 bases not matched to a gene; V was cut back by 5 bases and J by 0 bases. CDR3 in DNA: TGTGCCAGCAGCCAAATCATTAGGGGGGCCGGGACAGATTTTAGAGCTAACTATGGCTACACCTTC. It translates to CASSQIIRGAGTDFRANYGYTF.

This chain joins TRBV5-8 and TRBJ2-4; D gene unclear. Trimming cost V 5 bases and J 0 bases, with 9 bases left between them. In germline, CDR1 is SGHTS, CDR2 YDEGEE. There are 14 residues in the CDR3. The CDR3 loop is CASSLTLAKNIQYF. The CDR3 nucleotides read TGTGCCAGCAGTCTCACTCTAGCCAAAAACATTCAGTACTTC. The full variable domain, in which reference TRBV5-8 and TRBJ2-4 provide the parts outside the CDR3, is EAGVTQSPTHLIKTRGQQATLRCSPISGHTSVYWYQQALGLGLQFLLWYDEGEERNRGNFPPRFSGRQFPNYSSELNVNALELEDSALYLCASSLTLAKNIQYFGAGTRLSVL.

This chain connects TRBV14 to TRBJ1-1, with D perhaps matching TRBD1 (5 bases). The CDR3 length is 16 residues. Germline CDR1 reads SGHDN; CDR2 reads FVKESK. Trimming left V 1 base short and J 0 bases short, with 12 bases between. For the CDR3, the DNA is TGTGCCAGCAGCCAAGGAGTCGGGACGGTGAACACTGAAGCTTTCTTT. Residues: CASSQGVGTVNTEAFF.

J is TRBJ1-1 and V is TRBV5-4; D gene uncertain. Trimming left V 0 bases short and J 3 bases short, with 9 bases between. From germline, CDR1 is SGHNT and CDR2 YYREEE (reference sequence). The CDR3 runs to 14 residues. The CDR3 protein is CASSLAGGDTEAFF. In DNA, the CDR3 is TGTGCCAGCAGCTTGGCCGGCGGGGACACTGAAGCTTTCTTT. The full variable domain, completed using reference TRBV5-4 and TRBJ1-1, is ETGVTQSPTHLIKTRGQQVTLRCSSQSGHNTVSWYQQALGQGPQFIFQYYREEENGRGNFPPRFSGLQFPNYSSELNVNALELDDSALYLCASSLAGGDTEAFFGQGTRLTVV.

The rearrangement links TRBV5-1 to TRBJ1-2, with TRBD1 matching 8 bases. The V and J ends lost 0 bases and 2 bases, in that order; junction bases with no gene match: 0. The germline CDR1 and CDR2 sequences are SGHRS and YFSETQ. The CDR3 totals 14 residues. The CDR3 spells CASSLGTGNYGYTF. Here the CDR3 DNA reads TGCGCCAGCAGCTTGGGGACAGGGAACTATGGCTACACCTTC.

The chain carries TRBV6-1 and TRBJ2-5, with 8 bases lining up with TRBD2. J was trimmed by 3 bases and V by 1 base; bases with no gene match: 7. In germline, CDR1 is MNHNS, CDR2 SASEGT. The CDR3 length is 16 residues. The CDR3 region has the DNA TGTGCCAGCAGTGAAGGTGTCGGGGGGGCCGAAGAGACCCAGTACTTC. It translates to CASSEGVGGAEETQYF.

The V call is TRBV19, the J call TRBJ1-5; 12 nucleotides align to TRBD1. The CDR3 consists of 20 residues. Germline V gene sequence: CDR1 LNHDA, CDR2 SQIVND (reference sequence). The J segment lost 3 bases and the V segment lost 5 bases, leaving 17 bases of the junction unmatched. In DNA form, the CDR3 reads TGTGCCAGTAGTCAAACCTATGGGACAGGGGGCCGGATCATCAATCAGCCCCAGCATTTT. Its translation: CASSQTYGTGGRIINQPQHF. The full variable domain, in which reference TRBV19 and TRBJ1-5 provide the parts outside the CDR3, is DGGITQSPKYLFRKEGQNVTLSCEQNLNHDAMYWYRQDPGQGLRLIYYSQIVNDFQKGDIAEGYSVSREKKESFPLTVTSAQKNPTAFYLCASSQTYGTGGRIINQPQHFGDGTRLSIL.

This chain links TRBV2 with TRBJ2-1; TRBD1 agrees at 8 bases. The CDR3 contains 19 residues. V lost 5 bases, J lost 0 bases, and 15 bases stayed unmatched. Germline CDR1 SNHLY, CDR2 FYNNEI. The CDR3 DNA is TGTGCCAGCAGTACGCCGATTGGGGGACAGGTCCGCTCCTACAATGAGCAGTTCTTC. Translation: CASSTPIGGQVRSYNEQFF.

The chain is built from TRBV2 and TRBJ2-5; 11 positions match TRBD1. The V and J ends lost 6 bases and 4 bases, in that order; junction bases with no gene match: 7. This CDR3 spans 15 amino acids. The germline CDR1 and CDR2 sequences are SNHLY and FYNNEI. The chain's CDR3 is CASRGQGAGGETQYF. In DNA, the CDR3 is TGTGCCAGCAGAGGACAGGGGGCCGGGGGAGAGACCCAGTACTTC. Full variable domain (missing parts from reference TRBV2 and TRBJ2-5): EPEVTQTPSHQVTQMGQEVILRCVPISNHLYFYWYRQILGQKVEFLVSFYNNEISEKSEIFDDQFSVERPDGSNFTLKIRSTKLEDSAMYFCASRGQGAGGETQYFGPGTRLLVL.

The chain carries TRBV5-6 and TRBJ2-3; TRBD2 aligns across 11 bases. This CDR3 spans 15 amino acids. Germline V lookup: CDR1 SGHDT, CDR2 YYEEEE. V lost 3 bases to trimming and J lost 4 bases; unmatched junction nucleotides: 4. CDR3 amino acids: CASSSLAGAADTQYF. The CDR3 DNA reads as TGTGCCAGCAGCTCACTAGCGGGAGCGGCAGATACGCAGTATTTT.

The V gene is TRBV6-1, the J gene TRBJ2-7, with 11 bases matching TRBD2. The V gene's germline CDR1 is MNHNS and CDR2 SASEGT. There are 13 residues in the CDR3. J was trimmed by 0 bases and V by 10 bases; bases with no gene match: 2. CDR3 coding DNA: TGTGCCATAGGGACTAGCGGCTCCTACGAGCAGTACTTC. Residues: CAIGTSGSYEQYF.

Written as DNA, the CDR3 is TGTGCCAGCAATACGGGGCAGGGAACTTCTAGCGAGCAGTACTTC. Its translation is CASNTGQGTSSEQYF. This chain uses TRBV9 with TRBJ2-7, with D perhaps assigned TRBD1 or TRBD2 (5 bases each). This CDR3 is built from 15 residues. Germline CDR1 reads SGDLS; CDR2 reads YYNGEE. V was trimmed by 6 bases and J by 6 bases, leaving 22 bases between them.

In nucleotides, the CDR3 is TGTGCCAGCAGTACCCCTCCCACAGATACGCAGTATTTT. Translating it yields CASSTPPTDTQYF. This chain connects TRBV6-6 to TRBJ2-3; D not resolved. Germline assignment: CDR1 MNHNY and CDR2 SVGAGI (reference sequence). Trimming shortened V by 5 bases and J by 2 bases, and 8 bases separated the two germline ends. This CDR3 has 13 amino acids.

The rearrangement links TRBV6-4 to TRBJ1-2; 9 nucleotides agree with TRBD1. Trimming took 7 bases from V and 4 from J; bases not matched to a gene: 7. Germline CDR1 MRHNA, CDR2 SNTAGT. The CDR3 is 14 residues long. CDR3: CASTSGQGRYGYTF. Here the CDR3 DNA reads TGTGCCAGCACTAGCGGACAGGGGCGCTATGGCTACACCTTC.

The chain has TRBV7-2 and TRBJ2-1, with a weak D call TRBD1 (6 bases). The CDR3 extends over 15 amino acids. The germline gives CDR1 SGHTA, CDR2 FQGNSA. V was pared by 0 bases and J by 3 bases, with 9 bases between. CDR3 bases: TGTGCCAGCAGCTTAGCGCAGGGGATCTACAATGAGCAGTTCTTC. It encodes CASSLAQGIYNEQFF.

The V call is TRBV9, the J call TRBJ1-6; 7 bases map to TRBD1. The CDR3 has 14 amino acids. Germline CDR1 reads SGDLS; CDR2 reads YYNGEE. The V and J ends lost 3 bases and 9 bases, in that order; junction bases with no gene match: 6. CDR3 amino acids: CASSATGDPSPLHF. CDR3 DNA sequence: TGTGCCAGCAGCGCCACAGGGGACCCTTCACCCCTCCACTTT.

The V call is TRBV12-5, the J call TRBJ1-5; D gene unclear. Germline CDR1 LGHNT, CDR2 FRNRAP. V was trimmed by 0 bases and J by 2 bases, leaving 14 bases between them. This CDR3 spans 17 amino acids. The CDR3 loop reads CASGLVSGGRGNQPQHF. CDR3 coding DNA: TGTGCTAGTGGTTTGGTCTCTGGTGGAAGGGGCAATCAGCCCCAGCATTTT.

This chain links TRBV7-9 with TRBJ1-1; D may be TRBD1 (6 bases). The CDR3 consists of 15 residues. CDR1 SEHNR and CDR2 FQNEAQ come from the germline V gene (reference sequence). Between the trimmed V and J ends, which lost 2 bases and 1 base, there was a span of 11 bases. This CDR3 is CASSLSQGQNTEAFF. CDR3 bases: TGTGCCAGCAGCTTATCTCAGGGGCAGAACACTGAAGCTTTCTTT. The whole variable domain, filled in from reference TRBV7-9 and TRBJ1-1, reads DTGVSQNPRHKITKRGQNVTFRCDPISEHNRLYWYRQTLGQGPEFLTYFQNEAQLEKSRLLSDRFSAERPKGSFSTLEIQRTEQGDSAMYLCASSLSQGQNTEAFFGQGTRLTVV.

The chain couples TRBV19 to TRBJ2-7, with D possibly called TRBD1 or TRBD2 (5 bases each). CDR1 is LNHDA and CDR2 is SQIVND in the germline V gene (reference sequence). Between the trimmed V and J ends, which lost 4 bases and 6 bases, there was a span of 13 bases. The CDR3 sequence is 13 residues long. The CDR3 DNA reads as TGTGCCAGTAGTACCGGGACGAATTTCGAGCAGTACTTC. Its protein is CASSTGTNFEQYF.

The chain carries TRBV27 and TRBJ1-6; D might be TRBD1 (6 bases). The germline gives CDR1 MNHEY, CDR2 SMNVEV (reference sequence). The CDR3 spans 16 residues. V shed 3 bases and J shed 5 bases, with 14 bases lying between them. CDR3 residues: CASSLKGQGNNSPLHF. The CDR3 bases are TGTGCCAGCAGTTTGAAGGGCCAGGGGAATAATTCACCCCTCCACTTT.

This clone appeared once. The chain joins TRBV30 to TRBJ2-1, with unresolved D. The CDR3 sequence is 11 residues long. Trimming cost V 0 bases and J 8 bases, with 5 bases left between them. Germline-derived CDR1 and CDR2 are GTSNPN and SVGIG (reference sequence). The CDR3: CAWSVNYEQFF. The CDR3 nucleotides read TGTGCCTGGAGTGTAAACTATGAGCAGTTCTTC.

The chain couples TRBV6-5 to TRBJ2-7; possible D gene TRBD2, 5 bases. From germline, CDR1 is MNHEY and CDR2 SVGAGI. The CDR3 totals 13 residues. V gave up 7 bases and J gave up 7 bases, with 17 bases separating them. CDR3 protein: CASTDRGWAEQYF. Written as DNA, the CDR3 is TGTGCCAGCACCGACCGGGGTTGGGCGGAGCAGTACTTC.